The 17 T cell receptor beta chains in this list originate from one sample, sequenced in a study of cytomegalovirus exposure and HLA in healthy donors (dated by TCRdb to about 2017). Library creation used the immunoSEQ multiplex PCR assay. A mixture of 60 forward primers for TCR Vbeta segments and 13 reverse primers for TCR Jbeta segments was used in the multiplex PCR. The table was pulled from immuneACCESS by TCRdb, which kept in-frame rearrangements only. Such tables lose some clones; where checked, under half of the loss comes from unresolved V genes, and the rest has no known cause. The sample includes 180,000 or so clones, with about 80% observed a single time. The biggest ten clones account for approximately 2.1% of the sample. Sequencing was performed on PBMCs. These receptors were collected from a woman aged 25 to 45 in good health and CMV-seropositive.

This chain links TRBV29-1 with TRBJ2-1; D uncertain. This CDR3 has 13 amino acids. Germline CDR1 is SQVTM and CDR2 is ANQGSEA. Trimming removed 4 bases from V and 3 bases from J, with 10 bases in between. Here the CDR3 reads CSVGSPLYNEQFF. The CDR3 region has the DNA TGCAGCGTTGGGAGTCCTCTCTACAATGAGCAGTTCTTC.

This clone was counted a few times. J is TRBJ2-5 and V is TRBV7-9; D is ambiguous. Germline CDR1 is SEHNR and CDR2 is FQNEAQ (reference sequence). Trimming cost V 5 bases and J 4 bases, with 8 bases left between them. The CDR3 runs 12 residues. The CDR3 DNA is TGTGCCAGCAGCCGCGAGGTAGAGACCCAGTACTTC. Translating gives CASSREVETQYF.

The chain joins TRBV7-2 to TRBJ1-2, with a possible D match to TRBD1 (5 bases). V was cut by 3 bases and J by 4 bases, with 15 bases left in between. Germline V gene data show CDR1 as SGHTA and CDR2 as FQGNSA. The CDR3 has 15 amino acids. CDR3 residues: CASSFWGGSTYGYTF. CDR3 coding DNA: TGTGCCAGCAGCTTTTGGGGGGGATCGACCTATGGCTACACCTTC.

The J gene is TRBJ1-5, the V gene TRBV6-6; D may be TRBD1 (5 bases). CDR1 is MNHNY and CDR2 is SVGAGI in the germline V gene (reference sequence). This CDR3 spans 13 amino acids. V lost 4 bases to trimming and J lost 5 bases, with 9 bases between them. CDR3 residues: CASSSRGYQPQHF. As DNA, the CDR3 is TGTGCCAGCAGTTCCCGGGGGTATCAGCCCCAGCATTTT.

The chain combines TRBV7-9 with TRBJ1-5, with TRBD1 matching over 9 bases. J was trimmed by 4 bases and V by 5 bases; bases with no gene match: 3. The germline gives CDR1 SEHNR, CDR2 FQNEAQ (reference sequence). The CDR3 spans 14 residues. CDR3 amino acids: CASSPGTGNQPQHF. In DNA, the CDR3 is TGTGCCAGCAGCCCCGGGACAGGGAATCAGCCCCAGCATTTT.

The rearrangement links TRBV5-1 to TRBJ1-1; D is unresolved. Germline V gene lookup returns CDR1 SGHRS and CDR2 YFSETQ. Trimming took 4 bases from V and 1 from J, leaving 8 bases between them. The CDR3 runs 13 residues. The CDR3 loop reads CASSPFGNTEAFF. CDR3 in DNA: TGCGCCAGCAGCCCCTTCGGGAACACTGAAGCTTTCTTT.

The sample holds a few counts of this clone. The chain recombines TRBV2 with TRBJ2-5; TRBD1 aligns across 8 bases. The CDR3 spans 12 residues. Germline V gene lookup returns CDR1 SNHLY and CDR2 FYNNEI. Losses at the gene ends were 6 bases for V and 5 bases for J; bases not matched to a gene: 2. CDR3 protein: CASRDRVETQYF. The CDR3, as DNA: TGTGCCAGCAGGGACAGGGTGGAGACCCAGTACTTC.

A remark on this clone: A read error may produce the germline difference seen at one junction end. The rearrangement links TRBV7-2 to TRBJ2-5; 7 bases line up with TRBD2. CDR1 is SGHTA, CDR2 FQGNSA, per germline. The CDR3 runs to 15 residues. CDR3: CASSLMSGVGEAQYF. The CDR3, as DNA: TGTGCCAGCAGCTTAATGAGCGGGGTCGGAGAGGCCCAGTACTTC. Combining the CDR3 with reference TRBV7-2 and TRBJ2-5 gives the whole variable domain GAGVSQSPSNKVTEKGKDVELRCDPISGHTALYWYRQSLGQGLEFLIYFQGNSAPDKSGLPSDRFSAERTGGSVSTLTIQRTQQEDSAVYLCASSLMSGVGEAQYFGPGTRLLVL.

This chain's CDR3 is CASSVRTGNEQFF. The CDR3 DNA follows: TGTGCCAGCAGTGTCCGGACAGGCAATGAGCAGTTCTTC. The chain combines TRBV6-5 with TRBJ2-1, with 7 bases that match TRBD1. Unmatched junction bases numbered 4, after V lost 5 bases and J lost 6 bases. CDR1 is MNHEY, CDR2 SVGAGI, per germline. This CDR3 comprises 13 residues.

The chain joins TRBV7-9 to TRBJ2-7, with D unclear. This CDR3 has 17 amino acids. V was cut by 1 base and J by 2 bases, with 18 bases left in between. Germline V gene data show CDR1 as SEHNR and CDR2 as FQNEAQ (reference sequence). CDR3 in DNA: TGTGCCAGCAGCTTAGTTCATTCAGGTGCCCCAACCTACGAGCAGTACTTC. This sequence encodes CASSLVHSGAPTYEQYF.

The gene calls are TRBV7-2 and TRBJ1-1, with no clear D. CDR3 length: 17 amino acids. Trimming removed 5 bases at V and 2 bases at J, with 21 bases between. Germline CDR1 reads SGHTA; CDR2 reads FQGNSA. The CDR3, as DNA: TGTGCCAGCAGCATTGGGGTCGGGAGAAGGATCAACACTGAAGCTTTCTTT. It yields the protein CASSIGVGRRINTEAFF.

The rearrangement uses TRBV4-3 and TRBJ2-3, with D hard to call. The germline CDR1 and CDR2 sequences are LGHNA and YSLEER. This CDR3 has 12 amino acids. The V end lost 0 bases, the J end lost 12 bases, and 10 bases lay between the germline ends. Here the CDR3 reads CASSQDRGNQYF. The CDR3 DNA sequence: TGCGCCAGCAGCCAAGATAGAGGAAATCAGTATTTT.

The chain carries TRBV5-6 and TRBJ1-5, with 11 bases fitting TRBD1. The ends lost 4 bases at V and 6 bases at J; junction bases unmatched: 6. Looked up from germline, CDR1 is SGHDT and CDR2 is YYEEEE. The CDR3 has 15 residues. The DNA for the CDR3 is TGTGCCAGCAGCAAATGGGACAGGGGGACTCAGCCCCAGCATTTT. Amino acid sequence: CASSKWDRGTQPQHF.

The chain recombines TRBV2 with TRBJ2-7; TRBD2 agrees at 8 bases. CDR1 and CDR2 (germline): SNHLY, FYNNEI. V gave up 1 base and J gave up 5 bases; unmatched junction bases: 7. The CDR3 is 15 residues long. CDR3 bases: TGTGCCAGCAGTGAAGAAGTAGCGGGAAGTGACGAGCAGTACTTC. This encodes CASSEEVAGSDEQYF. The full variable domain, rest sourced from reference TRBV2 and TRBJ2-7, is EPEVTQTPSHQVTQMGQEVILRCVPISNHLYFYWYRQILGQKVEFLVSFYNNEISEKSEIFDDQFSVERPDGSNFTLKIRSTKLEDSAMYFCASSEEVAGSDEQYFGPGTRLTVT.

The genes are TRBV9 and TRBJ1-2; the match to TRBD1 covers 7 bases. Germline lookup yields CDR1 SGDLS and CDR2 YYNGEE. The CDR3 runs 12 residues. The V and J ends lost 8 bases and 3 bases, in that order; junction bases with no gene match: 4. The CDR3 is CASQGEHYGYTF. DNA for the CDR3: TGTGCCAGTCAGGGGGAACACTATGGCTACACCTTC.

This chain joins TRBV11-2 and TRBJ1-1, with a tentative D call TRBD1 (6 bases). In germline, CDR1 is SGHAT, CDR2 FQNNGV. V lost 3 bases, J lost 0 bases, and 11 bases lay in between. The CDR3 runs to 15 residues. DNA for the CDR3: TGTGCCAGCAGCTTGAAACAGGGTATGAACACTGAAGCTTTCTTT. Encoded protein: CASSLKQGMNTEAFF. Full variable domain (rest looked up from reference TRBV11-2 and TRBJ1-1): EAGVAQSPRYKIIEKRQSVAFWCNPISGHATLYWYQQILGQGPKLLIQFQNNGVVDDSQLPKDRFSAERLKGVDSTLKIQPAKLEDSAVYLCASSLKQGMNTEAFFGQGTRLTVV.

V and J are TRBV5-5 and TRBJ2-2; weak D call: TRBD2 (5 bases). Germline lookup yields CDR1 SGHKS and CDR2 YYEKEE (reference sequence). The CDR3 is 16 amino acids. Deletions cut 0 bases from V and 2 bases from J, with 11 bases between. CDR3: CASSLDRRANTGELFF. CDR3 bases: TGTGCCAGCAGCTTGGATCGGCGGGCTAACACCGGGGAGCTGTTTTTT.